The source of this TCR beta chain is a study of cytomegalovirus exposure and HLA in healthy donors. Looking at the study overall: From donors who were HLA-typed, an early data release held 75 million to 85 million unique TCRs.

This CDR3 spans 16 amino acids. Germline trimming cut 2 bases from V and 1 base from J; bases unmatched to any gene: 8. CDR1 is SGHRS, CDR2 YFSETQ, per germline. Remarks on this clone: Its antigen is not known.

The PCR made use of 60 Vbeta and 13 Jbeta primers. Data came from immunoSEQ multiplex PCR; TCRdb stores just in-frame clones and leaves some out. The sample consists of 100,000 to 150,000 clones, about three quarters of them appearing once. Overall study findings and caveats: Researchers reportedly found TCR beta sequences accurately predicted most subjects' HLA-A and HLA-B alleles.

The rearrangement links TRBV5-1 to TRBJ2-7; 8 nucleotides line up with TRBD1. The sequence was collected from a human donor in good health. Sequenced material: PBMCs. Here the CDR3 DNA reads TGCGCCAGCAGCTTCTTCAGCAGGGGGCTGTCCTACGAGCAGTACTTC. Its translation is CASSFFSRGLSYEQYF.